Below are 27 T cell receptor beta chains sequenced from a single sample in a study of blood T cell repertoires in COVID-19. Here immunoSEQ multiplex PCR was the method, and the copy in TCRdb shows in-frame clones only, minus some. The sample gives tens of thousands of clones, approximately 74% of which show up once; less than 5% is in the top ten. Sequencing was carried out using peripheral blood. The receptors were sampled from a man in his 70s with COVID-19, enrolled during active disease.

The V and J genes are TRBV14 and TRBJ1-2; unclear D gene. The germline CDR1 and CDR2 sequences are SGHDN and FVKESK. The CDR3 contains 12 residues. V was cut by 4 bases and J by 3 bases, with 6 bases left in between. CDR3 DNA sequence: TGTGCCAGCAGCCGTCAGGACTATGGCTACACCTTC. It encodes CASSRQDYGYTF.

This clone was detected only a few times. Here the CDR3 reads CASSIGTGPRGEQYF. CDR3 in DNA: TGTGCCAGCTCCATCGGAACGGGCCCCCGGGGCGAGCAGTACTTC. This chain uses TRBV6-5 with TRBJ2-7; a weak D match, TRBD2 (5 bases). The V gene's germline CDR1 is MNHEY and CDR2 SVGAGI. V shed 8 bases and J shed 6 bases, with 23 bases lying between them. This CDR3 comprises 15 residues.

In regard to this clone: Compared with germline, one end of the junction differs, possibly owing to a read error. The chain employs TRBV6-5 and TRBJ2-7; TRBD1 matches at 7 bases. This CDR3 has 13 residues. Germline CDR1 and CDR2: MNHEY and SVGAGI. The CDR3 sequence: CASRGTEVYEQYF. CDR3 nucleotide sequence: TGTGCGAGCAGGGGGACAGAAGTATACGAGCAGTACTTC.

In this sample, this clone turned up many times. This rearrangement joins TRBV6-2 or TRBV6-3 to TRBJ2-7, with TRBD2 identical over 10 bases. The V gene's germline CDR1 is MNHEY and CDR2 SVGEGT. V gave up 0 bases and J gave up 5 bases; unmatched junction bases: 10. The CDR3 runs to 17 residues. The CDR3 nucleotides are TGTGCCAGCAGTTACTCAGCGGGAGGGCCCAGGACCAACGAGCAGTACTTC. Translated: CASSYSAGGPRTNEQYF.

The CDR3 loop reads CASSLGQGRSDTQYF. Written as DNA, the CDR3 is TGTGCCAGCAGCTTGGGACAGGGAAGGTCAGATACGCAGTATTTT. V gene TRBV5-4 combines with J gene TRBJ2-3; 7 bases are shared with TRBD1. The CDR3 contains 15 residues. Germline trimming cut 0 bases from V and 4 bases from J; bases unmatched to any gene: 5. Germline-derived CDR1 and CDR2 are SGHNT and YYREEE (reference sequence).

The chain combines TRBV9 with TRBJ2-2; 7 positions match TRBD2. V gave up 1 base and J gave up 7 bases; unmatched junction bases: 10. The CDR3 length is 16 residues. Germline V gene sequence: CDR1 SGDLS, CDR2 YYNGEE. The chain's CDR3 is CASSVSGSPGGGELFF. For the CDR3, the DNA is TGTGCCAGCAGCGTATCTGGCTCTCCGGGGGGCGGGGAGCTGTTTTTT.

This chain joins TRBV5-6 and TRBJ2-7, with D maybe TRBD1 (6 bases). From germline, CDR1 is SGHDT and CDR2 YYEEEE. The CDR3 is made up of 12 amino acids. With 0 bases removed from V and 8 bases from J, the gap between germline ends came to 9 bases. The DNA of the CDR3 is TGTGCCAGCAGCTTGGAGGACAGCAAGCAGTACTTC. This gives the protein CASSLEDSKQYF. Looking up the rest from reference TRBV5-6 and TRBJ2-7 gives the full variable domain: DAGVTQSPTHLIKTRGQQVTLRCSPKSGHDTVSWYQQALGQGPQFIFQYYEEEERQRGNFPDRFSGHQFPNYSSELNVNALLLGDSALYLCASSLEDSKQYFGPGTRLTVT.

This chain uses TRBV28 with TRBJ2-5; weak D call: TRBD2 (5 bases). The germline V and J ends were trimmed by 5 bases and 5 bases, with 9 bases remaining between them. Germline-derived CDR1 and CDR2 are MDHEN and SYDVKM. The CDR3 spans 12 residues. The CDR3 here is CASSPTGETQYF. CDR3 sequence (DNA): TGTGCCAGCAGTCCGACGGGGGAGACCCAGTACTTC.

This rearrangement joins TRBV5-1 to TRBJ2-2, with D tentatively TRBD1 (6 bases). Germline CDR1 reads SGHRS; CDR2 reads YFSETQ. V lost 0 bases and J lost 6, with 9 bases in between. The CDR3 has 14 residues. The CDR3 is CASSLARGAGELFF. The CDR3 DNA reads as TGCGCCAGCAGCTTGGCCAGGGGTGCCGGGGAGCTGTTTTTT.

This clone was counted between two and nine times. The chain recombines TRBV2 with TRBJ2-3; 13 bases line up with TRBD2. The CDR3 has 16 amino acids. J lost 2 bases, V lost 5 bases, and 4 bases had no gene match. Germline values: CDR1 SNHLY, CDR2 FYNNEI. Written as DNA, the CDR3 is TGTGCCAGCAGTACGGGACTAGCGGGGACCACAGATACGCAGTATTTT. It specifies CASSTGLAGTTDTQYF.

V usage is TRBV29-1 and J usage is TRBJ2-1, with 8 nucleotides matching TRBD1. Germline trimming cut 6 bases from V and 6 bases from J; bases unmatched to any gene: 13. This CDR3 comprises 15 residues. Per germline, CDR1 SQVTM and CDR2 ANQGSEA. DNA of the CDR3: TGCAGCGTCACAACTACAGGGGGGAGCGGCAATGAGCAGTTCTTC. It yields the protein CSVTTTGGSGNEQFF.

The CDR3 DNA sequence: TGTGCCACCGGTTCCAGGCAGGGGCAAGAGACCCAGTACTTC. Protein sequence: CATGSRQGQETQYF. The chain links TRBV2 to TRBJ2-5; D might be TRBD1 (6 bases). Germline-derived CDR1 and CDR2 are SNHLY and FYNNEI. Trimming took off 10 bases at V and 2 bases at J, with 17 bases between the two ends. The CDR3 is 14 amino acids.

CDR3 nucleotide sequence: TGTGCCAGCAGCCCAAACATCGGGAGGGCAACAGATACGCAGTATTTT. This encodes CASSPNIGRATDTQYF. The rearrangement joins TRBV7-3 to TRBJ2-3; 8 bases fit TRBD2. After removal of 5 bases from V and 3 bases from J, the junction contained 10 bases not matched to a gene. CDR3 length equals 16 residues. CDR1 SGHTA and CDR2 FQGTGA come from the germline V gene.

In this sample, this clone turned up a few times. The J gene is TRBJ2-1, the V gene TRBV13, with 10 bases identical to TRBD2. The CDR3 spans 17 residues. V lost 6 bases to trimming and J lost 9 bases; unmatched junction nucleotides: 17. Germline values: CDR1 PRHDT, CDR2 FYEKMQ (reference sequence). The CDR3 is CASRMTNRLAGDFEQFF. The CDR3 DNA sequence: TGTGCCAGCAGGATGACCAACCGCCTAGCGGGAGACTTTGAGCAGTTCTTC.

This chain links TRBV14 with TRBJ1-1; 7 positions agree with TRBD1. The ends lost 4 bases at V and 1 base at J; junction bases unmatched: 9. Germline-derived CDR1 and CDR2 are SGHDN and FVKESK. The CDR3 is 16 amino acids. CDR3 sequence (DNA): TGTGCCAGCAGCCTCCGACAGGGCCAAGGGAACACTGAAGCTTTCTTT. Amino acids: CASSLRQGQGNTEAFF.

This rearrangement joins TRBV11-2 to TRBJ1-1, with unresolved D. This CDR3 has 15 amino acids. Germline V gene data show CDR1 as SGHAT and CDR2 as FQNNGV. Trimming removed 5 bases at V and 6 bases at J, with 19 bases between. The CDR3 reads CASSPVSPMSSEAFF. In DNA form, the CDR3 reads TGTGCCAGCAGCCCGGTCTCCCCTATGTCTTCTGAAGCTTTCTTT.

The V and J genes are TRBV9 and TRBJ2-2; the D gene is possibly TRBD1 (5 bases). Looked up from germline, CDR1 is SGDLS and CDR2 is YYNGEE. Trimming removed 1 base from V and 1 base from J, with 8 bases in between. The CDR3 is made up of 15 amino acids. CDR3 protein: CASSVLGQNTGELFF. Here the CDR3 DNA reads TGTGCCAGCAGCGTATTGGGGCAGAACACCGGGGAGCTGTTTTTT.

The genes are TRBV2 and TRBJ2-5; the match to TRBD2 covers 11 bases. The J segment lost 5 bases and the V segment lost 11 bases, leaving 10 bases of the junction unmatched. In germline, CDR1 is SNHLY, CDR2 FYNNEI. This CDR3 spans 14 amino acids. CDR3 loop: CAGDSGRAGETQYF. In DNA form, the CDR3 reads TGTGCCGGGGATAGCGGGAGGGCCGGGGAGACCCAGTACTTC.

This chain joins TRBV30 and TRBJ1-6, with D tentatively TRBD1 (5 bases). V lost 4 bases and J lost 1, with 8 bases in between. This CDR3 region has 14 residues. Germline V CDR1 and CDR2: GTSNPN, SVGIG (reference sequence). The CDR3 region is CAWMEGSYNSPLHF. The CDR3 DNA sequence: TGTGCCTGGATGGAGGGGTCCTATAATTCACCCCTCCACTTT.

The gene calls are TRBV28 and TRBJ2-7, with 8 bases fitting TRBD2. This CDR3 region has 14 residues. The V segment lost 3 bases and the J segment 4 bases; nucleotides outside the gene matches: 5. Germline V gives CDR1 MDHEN, CDR2 SYDVKM. The CDR3 loop reads CASSFRLAPYEQYF. The CDR3 nucleotides read TGTGCCAGCAGTTTCAGACTAGCGCCGTACGAGCAGTACTTC. Full variable domain (rest looked up from reference TRBV28 and TRBJ2-7): DVKVTQSSRYLVKRTGEKVFLECVQDMDHENMFWYRQDPGLGLRLIYFSYDVKMKEKGDIPEGYSVSREKKERFSLILESASTNQTSMYLCASSFRLAPYEQYFGPGTRLTVT.

The chain joins TRBV5-1 to TRBJ2-3, with TRBD2 identical over 8 bases. J was trimmed by 2 bases and V by 5 bases; bases with no gene match: 10. The V gene's germline CDR1 is SGHRS and CDR2 YFSETQ. This CDR3 comprises 16 residues. The CDR3 loop reads CASSVAGGTYTDTQYF. The DNA of the CDR3 is TGCGCCAGCAGTGTTGCGGGAGGCACCTACACAGATACGCAGTATTTT. Full variable domain (missing parts from reference TRBV5-1 and TRBJ2-3): KAGVTQTPRYLIKTRGQQVTLSCSPISGHRSVSWYQQTPGQGLQFLFEYFSETQRNKGNFPGRFSGRQFSNSRSEMNVSTLELGDSALYLCASSVAGGTYTDTQYFGPGTRLTVL.

The V call is TRBV7-9, the J call TRBJ1-6, with D unclear. Germline V CDR1 and CDR2: SEHNR, FQNEAQ (reference sequence). Trimming removed 5 bases from V and 6 bases from J, with 14 bases in between. The CDR3 has 15 amino acids. The CDR3 nucleotides are TGTGCCAGCAGCCACCCACTCGAGCCTAATTCACCCCTCCACTTT. Translation: CASSHPLEPNSPLHF.

The chain uses TRBV18 and TRBJ2-5; 8 nucleotides line up with TRBD2. The CDR3 runs 17 residues. The germline V gene encodes CDR1 KGHSH and CDR2 LQKENI. V was clipped by 2 bases and J by 4 bases; unmatched bases: 12. CDR3 DNA sequence: TGTGCCAGCTCACCAACTCGTCTGAGCGGGGGAGGAGAGACCCAGTACTTC. Translated, it gives CASSPTRLSGGGETQYF.

The chain employs TRBV7-3 and TRBJ2-7, with 7 positions matching TRBD1. The CDR3 length is 15 residues. CDR1 SGHTA and CDR2 FQGTGA come from the germline V gene. Trimming at V came to 4 bases and at J to 4 bases, leaving 10 bases not matched to a gene. The CDR3 sequence: CASSYRDSRSYEQYF. The CDR3 nucleotides read TGTGCCAGCAGCTATAGGGACAGCCGGTCTTACGAGCAGTACTTC.

The chain joins TRBV3-1 (or the pseudogene TRBV3-2) to TRBJ2-2; D ambiguous. The germline gives CDR1 LGHDT, CDR2 YNNKEL (reference sequence). The CDR3 sequence is 14 residues long. The V and J ends lost 8 bases and 1 base respectively, with 11 bases between them. CDR3 coding DNA: TGTGCCAGCGGTCGACACCAGAACACCGGGGAGCTGTTTTTT. As protein: CASGRHQNTGELFF.

In this sample, this clone turned up a few times. The rearrangement uses TRBV28 and TRBJ1-5; no clear D. The CDR3 covers 16 residues. V dropped 7 bases and J dropped 0 bases, with 16 bases sitting between them. Germline assignment: CDR1 MDHEN and CDR2 SYDVKM. CDR3 loop: CASTRGAPRSNQPQHF. The CDR3 coding sequence is TGTGCCAGCACCCGAGGCGCCCCGCGTAGCAATCAGCCCCAGCATTTT.

There are a few counts of this clone. The V call is TRBV24-1, the J call TRBJ1-5; 8 nucleotides align to TRBD1. The CDR3 is 15 amino acids. Germline V lookup: CDR1 KGHDR, CDR2 SFDVKD. Losses at the gene ends were 6 bases for V and 4 bases for J; bases not matched to a gene: 7. The CDR3 DNA is TGTGCCACCAGTCGAGGACAGGGCCTAAATCAGCCCCAGCATTTT. Protein product: CATSRGQGLNQPQHF.